This T cell receptor beta chain was identified in a study of cytomegalovirus exposure and HLA in healthy donors (dated by TCRdb to 2016 to 2017). With respect to the entire study: In an earlier analysis of under 750 of the donors, 276 Gb of sequence data and approximately 100 million unique TCR beta sequences from about 179 million T cells were reported. A separate validation cohort of about 110 different subjects was used in addition to the 666-subject first cohort. Genome-wide SNP genotypes for about 65% of the 666 donors were used in a later genetic analysis, which treated that subset as a discovery cohort. Alongside the repertoire data, information on donor age, sex, ethnicity and CMV serostatus was compiled. An earlier analysis of roughly 580 of the donors used high-throughput TCR beta sequencing to judge whether each TCR beta V gene segment behaved as functional or pseudogenic. The study combined high-throughput TCR immunosequencing, statistical association of individual TCRs with disease status, and machine learning to predict cytomegalovirus infection status. An early release covering more than 500 HLA-typed donors comprised roughly 300 gigabases of sequencing data and approximately 85 million unique TCR sequences. To study patterns of TCR occurrence, a later analysis re-analyzed previously published TCR beta repertoires from more than 550 donors and added high-resolution HLA genotyping. The T cell repertoires of 666 subjects were profiled by immunosequencing and related to cytomegalovirus serostatus. Of the roughly 410 genotyped donors, 80% to 90% were placed in the genetic ancestry cluster associated with self-reported Caucasian donors. About five DR-DQ haplotypes were treated as single units for association and clustering because of strong linkage in the cohort. In the later analysis, no new phenotypic data were used to find candidate immune exposures; instead, reliance was placed on TCR beta sequences and their occurrence across donors. Typing coverage varied by locus: roughly 620-630 donors for A, B, C, DRB1 and DQB1; approximately 500 for DQA1; more than 600 for DPA1; around 450 for DPB1. Among about 410 genotyped donors of the cohort, an average of roughly 230,000 unique TCR beta nucleotide sequences was sequenced per donor, of which roughly 17% were non-productive. The study aimed to test whether signatures of past pathogen exposure could be identified by cataloging public T cell receptors. All discovery cohort repertoires had been generated using a single sequencing platform. HLA typing covered class I and class II loci at four-digit resolution.

From the cysteine through the phenylalanine, the CDR3 covers 14 amino acids. Only the CDR3 part of the read is kept: 42 bases, read in frame from the first base. Deletion took 7 bases off V and 9 bases off J, with a span of 21 bases between the germline ends. The germline V gene (reference sequence) gives CDR1 as LNHDA and CDR2 as SQIVND. Library generation was performed with the immunoSEQ multiplex PCR assay. For the multiplex PCR, a mixture combining 60 forward primers for TCR Vbeta segments and 13 reverse primers for TCR Jbeta segments was used. A multiplex PCR assay on genomic DNA amplified the CDR3 region of rearranged TCR beta genes. Amplified TCR beta libraries were sequenced as 87-base-pair reads on the Illumina HiSeq System. Regarding the original processing steps: In a later analysis, some 80 million unique TCR beta chains were counted across the approximately 670 repertoires, and roughly 11 million of these chains were shared by at least two donors. To remove PCR and sequencing errors, raw reads were error-corrected and collapsed into unique sequences using a nearest-neighbor algorithm that merged closely related sequences. To assign V, D and J gene segments, CDR3 sequences were aligned to IMGT reference sequences. For a sequence to be retained, at least a six-nucleotide match to both a V gene segment and a J gene segment was required. A rearrangement counted as productive if the CDR3 had no stop codons and remained in frame with V and J, and every other rearrangement counted as non-productive. CDR3 was defined according to IMGT convention as the region running from the second conserved V-encoded cysteine to the conserved J-encoded phenylalanine. Sequences without an unambiguous match to a single V gene segment were excluded from the earlier analysis of a few hundred of the donors. In an earlier analysis of approximately 590 of the donors, a V segment was called functional when productive rearrangements were above 56.7%, and segregating when the standard deviation between donors exceeded 5%. A statistical classification framework was developed to diagnose cytomegalovirus status using the catalog of TCR beta chain sequences. In a later analysis, TCR nucleotide sequences were compared against IMGT/GENE-DB human TR gene sequences so that V and J genes could be assigned. A later analysis assigned CDR3 sequences and most-parsimonious VDJ recombination scenarios with the TCRdist pipeline. In a later analysis, every TCR beta chain was defined by the combination of its CDR3 amino acid sequence and its V-gene family, and reads without a unique V-gene family were dropped. To address suspected cross-contamination and a sequencing artifact, a later analysis removed around 590 highly shared, low-generation-probability nucleotide sequences. In a later analysis, a clonal expansion index was calculated for each public chain from normalized within-repertoire ranks of inferred template counts. Generation probabilities in a later analysis came from a VDJ recombination model fitted to out-of-frame rearrangements, and those results were checked against IGoR. In a later analysis, hypergeometric tests were used to score TCR-TCR, TCR-HLA and TCR-CMV co-occurrence, with a repertoire-size bias correction applied to TCR pairs. In a later analysis, false discovery rates were estimated by permuting HLA or CMV assignments 20 times. In a later analysis, co-occurring TCRs were grouped with DBSCAN, and TCRdist sequence similarity was added when clustering was performed within HLA-allele-positive subsets. For co-occurrence clustering, repertoires with fewer than 30,000 or more than 120,000 public chains were excluded, along with a handful of repertoires with anomalous nucleotide sharing. TCRdb took this table from immuneACCESS and kept in-frame rearrangements with V and J called. Such tables lack part of the clones; where checked against another copy, unresolved V genes explain under half of the gap, and the rest is unexplained. V and J calls and clone size come straight from that table; D and trimming were deduced from the DNA. The sample records 190,000 or so clones, about four fifths of which are singletons. The ten largest make up about 1.6% of the sample.

The cohort consisted of hundreds of healthy bone marrow donors. At the time of sampling, all cohort members were nominally healthy, though unrecorded immune exposures were likely present. The donor tested CMV seronegative and was one of the 352 seronegative cohort members. Each donor provided a peripheral blood sample, and peripheral blood mononuclear cells were used for TCR beta sequencing. The Qiagen DNeasy Blood Extraction Kit was used to extract genomic DNA from the blood cell samples. Note on this clone: Its antigen remains undetermined. The record has no base qualities; no much larger clone is one base away.

What the study reported, not specific to this receptor: In a later analysis, HLA-associated TCR beta chains showed more clonal expansion and lower generation probabilities than non-associated chains that were equally common. The only immune exposure information available for the cohort was CMV serostatus. An earlier analysis of approximately 600 of the donors showed that most TCR beta V segments appeared in productive rearrangements either about 90% or about 30% of the time, which broadly matched IMGT annotations. A few of the identified cytomegalovirus-associated TCR beta chains were confirmed in vitro to be specific for cytomegalovirus antigens. Most TCR sequences were observed very rarely across donors, whereas some public TCRs were present in many individuals. Because counts were too low, roughly 18 rarely observed V segments, including chromosome 9 orphons, were left out of the earlier analysis of 587 of the donors. A further reported finding was that TCR beta sequences accurately predicted the HLA-A and HLA-B alleles for most subjects in the first cohort. A later genetic analysis reported fewer N-insertions in productive TCRs among donors in an Asian-associated ancestry cluster than the approximately 670-donor mean. Only TCR beta chains were sequenced in this cohort, and the absence of alpha or paired-chain data limited detectable features. Roughly uniform sequencing depth across donors was assumed in presence/absence analyses, although this assumption may not hold. Because the 87-base-pair reads could not distinguish some IMGT-functional V segments, including TRBV6-2 and TRBV6-3, those segments were excluded. The study listed around 160 TCR beta chains as associated with cytomegalovirus. Several of the top co-occurrence clusters appeared to be linked to parvovirus B19, influenza, CMV and Epstein-Barr virus, according to a later analysis. Linkage disequilibrium might explain the correlated functional status among segregating V segments, but an unknown experimental factor could not be ruled out. V-gene and J-gene trimming of TCR beta chains was associated with a missense DCLRE1C variant in a later genetic analysis, and the association was replicated in an independent cohort. Because some donors lacked HLA typing at each locus, the association tests relied only on the typed subset. According to the authors, the approach could potentially be generalized to other disease states and immunological phenotypes. At a false discovery rate of 0.05, a later analysis linked under 20,000 TCR beta sequences to specific HLA alleles. Strong co-occurrence of HLA alleles, especially DR and DQ, made assigning TCR associations to individual alleles difficult. According to a later analysis, TCR association rates differed among HLA loci, with DRB1 alleles showing the most associated TCRs and HLA-C alleles showing the fewest. According to a later analysis, most CMV-associated TCR beta chains appeared to be HLA-restricted, and the HLA associations seemed to be driven largely by CMV exposure. A cluster of highly shared sequence variants was judged likely to be a technical artifact of the sequencing pipeline. Cytomegalovirus status was reported to be diagnosed by the classifier with high specificity and sensitivity in both the original and validation cohorts.

This clonotype originated in a man aged 50 to 60 in good health and CMV-seronegative. The sequence joins TRBV19 to TRBJ2-5; the best D guess is TRBD2, with 5 bases matching. The sequenced sample consisted of PBMCs. The nucleotide sequence reads TGTGCCAGTACCGCCGTCCGAGGGTCAAGTTCCCAGTACTTC. This yields the protein CASTAVRGSSSQYF.